These 12 T cell receptor beta chains were all obtained from the same sample, sequenced in a study of cytomegalovirus exposure and HLA in healthy donors. PCR involved 60 Vbeta and 13 Jbeta primers. TCRdb's copy holds only in-frame clones and misses some; the assay was immunoSEQ multiplex PCR. The table lists around 150,000 clones, about 80% of them singletons. Specimen: PBMCs. Every receptor here comes from a man between 18 and 29 years old in good health and CMV-seropositive.

This chain connects TRBV5-1 to TRBJ2-3; 11 bases are a match to TRBD2. After removal of 4 bases from V and 1 base from J, the junction contained 5 bases not matched to a gene. CDR3 size: 16 residues. The V gene's germline CDR1 is SGHRS and CDR2 YFSETQ. CDR3 amino acids: CASSGGLAAGTDTQYF. DNA for the CDR3: TGCGCCAGCAGCGGGGGACTAGCGGCTGGCACAGATACGCAGTATTTT. The entire variable domain, with the rest obtained from reference TRBV5-1 and TRBJ2-3, is as follows: KAGVTQTPRYLIKTRGQQVTLSCSPISGHRSVSWYQQTPGQGLQFLFEYFSETQRNKGNFPGRFSGRQFSNSRSEMNVSTLELGDSALYLCASSGGLAAGTDTQYFGPGTRLTVL.

The genes are TRBV19 and TRBJ1-6, with D unresolved. The CDR3 is made up of 15 amino acids. Trimming pared 8 bases from V and 11 bases from J, leaving 22 bases between. CDR1 is LNHDA and CDR2 is SQIVND in the germline V gene (reference sequence). The CDR3: CASGDPLVANPPLHF. The CDR3 DNA is TGTGCCAGTGGAGACCCTCTGGTGGCAAATCCACCCCTCCACTTT.

This clone was seen only a few times. The chain uses TRBV21-1 and TRBJ2-1; TRBD2, as called in the table, went unchecked against the DNA. TRBV21-1 is a listed pseudogene. The CDR3 spans 13 residues. In DNA, the CDR3 is TGTGCCAGCAGCAAAAAAACCGGGAATGAGCAGTTCTTC. It specifies CASSKKTGNEQFF.

The rearrangement links TRBV6-5 to TRBJ1-2; D remains unclear. V lost 0 bases, J lost 5 bases, and 10 bases lay in between. Germline V gene lookup returns CDR1 MNHEY and CDR2 SVGAGI. The length of the CDR3 is 14 residues. CDR3 coding DNA: TGTGCCAGCAGTTACTCCCCAGATACGTATGGCTACACCTTC. Translated, it gives CASSYSPDTYGYTF.

This clone was recorded once. The V and J genes are TRBV19 and TRBJ2-1; maybe TRBD1 (5 bases). The germline CDR1 and CDR2 sequences are LNHDA and SQIVND (reference sequence). V dropped 1 base and J dropped 2 bases, with 6 bases sitting between them. The CDR3 contains 14 residues. The CDR3 coding sequence is TGTGCCAGTAGTATAGCCAGGGCCTACAATGAGCAGTTCTTC. This encodes CASSIARAYNEQFF.

V usage is TRBV20-1 and J usage is TRBJ1-1, with D possibly being TRBD1 (6 bases). Germline V gives CDR1 DFQATT, CDR2 SNEGSKA (reference sequence). V dropped 8 bases and J dropped 2 bases, with 9 bases sitting between them. This CDR3 comprises 11 residues. The CDR3 DNA follows: TGCAGTTACAGGGAAAACACTGAAGCTTTCTTT. This sequence encodes CSYRENTEAFF.

DNA of the CDR3: TGCAGCGTTGAGACAGGGGGTCGGACTGAAGCTTTCTTT. Translation gives CSVETGGRTEAFF. The gene calls are TRBV29-1 and TRBJ1-1, with 9 bases aligning to TRBD1. The germline V gene has CDR1 SQVTM and CDR2 ANQGSEA. V lost 3 bases to trimming and J lost 5 bases; unmatched junction nucleotides: 4. This CDR3 contains 13 residues.

J is TRBJ1-4 and V is TRBV15; no clear D. This CDR3 spans 17 amino acids. V was trimmed by 5 bases and J by 1 base, leaving 17 bases between them. CDR1 is LNHNV and CDR2 is YYDKDF in the germline V gene (reference sequence). The CDR3 reads CATSLNLNRGTNEKLFF. CDR3 nucleotides: TGTGCCACCAGCCTTAATTTAAACCGGGGAACTAATGAAAAACTGTTTTTT.

J is TRBJ1-4 and V is TRBV27; 7 nucleotides match TRBD1. The germline V gene encodes CDR1 MNHEY and CDR2 SMNVEV (reference sequence). The ends lost 4 bases at V and 4 bases at J; junction bases unmatched: 9. This CDR3 comprises 16 residues. The CDR3 DNA follows: TGTGCCAGCAGTTCACTCCCGGGACAGTTTAATGAAAAACTGTTTTTT. Protein product: CASSSLPGQFNEKLFF.

The rearrangement joins TRBV7-6 to TRBJ2-5; TRBD2 might be the D (7 bases). Germline V gene lookup returns CDR1 SGHVS and CDR2 FNYEAQ. The V and J ends lost 1 base and 7 bases respectively, with 13 bases between them. This CDR3 has 14 amino acids. The CDR3 region has the DNA TGTGCCAGCAGCTTAGGGGGGGGCGGGGGGACCCAGTACTTC. As protein: CASSLGGGGGTQYF.

The chain carries TRBV27 and TRBJ2-7; no definite D call. CDR1 is MNHEY, CDR2 SMNVEV, per germline (reference sequence). This CDR3 region has 14 residues. V lost 2 bases, J lost 0 bases, and 8 bases lay in between. CDR3 nucleotide sequence: TGTGCCAGCAGTTTAGGGCAGAGCTCCTACGAGCAGTACTTC. It codes for CASSLGQSSYEQYF.

This clone was counted between two and nine times. V usage is TRBV7-2 and J usage is TRBJ2-3, with 10 bases fitting TRBD2. Germline CDR1 is SGHTA and CDR2 is FQGNSA. This CDR3 is 17 amino acids long. With V trimmed by 1 base and J by 1 base, 5 bases remained unmatched. CDR3: CASSLVGLAGGTDTQYF. The CDR3 coding sequence is TGTGCCAGCAGCTTAGTGGGCCTAGCGGGGGGCACAGATACGCAGTATTTT.